One sample yielded the 2 T cell receptor beta chains listed below, sequenced in a study of beta chain features in type 1 diabetes. Every isolated RNA sample was fully reverse transcribed, so sequencing captured expressed TCRB transcripts. Data came from immunoSEQ multiplex PCR; TCRdb stores just in-frame clones and leaves some out. The data contain hundreds of thousands of clones, 68% of them singletons. Specimen: naive CD4+ T cells from blood. The receptors stem from a man in his thirties or forties in good health.

The chain carries TRBV13 and TRBJ2-1; TRBD2 might be the D (6 bases). V lost 5 bases and J 9 bases, leaving 11 bases between the germline ends. Germline V gives CDR1 PRHDT, CDR2 FYEKMQ (reference sequence). The CDR3 totals 12 residues. The CDR3 is CASSGRTIEQFF. CDR3 coding DNA: TGTGCCAGCAGCGGGAGGACGATTGAGCAGTTCTTC.

V and J are TRBV9 and TRBJ2-3, with D possibly matching TRBD2 (6 bases). Germline values: CDR1 SGDLS, CDR2 YYNGEE. V was shortened by 4 bases and J by 2 bases, with 11 bases between the two germline ends. This CDR3 region has 14 residues. DNA for the CDR3: TGTGCCAGCAGCCCAGCGGGCTACACAGATACGCAGTATTTT. Translation gives CASSPAGYTDTQYF.